This TCR beta chain was documented in a study of cytomegalovirus exposure and HLA in healthy donors. General observations from the study: Among the most significant clusters, several appeared linked to common viral pathogens in a later analysis. Reports state that TCR beta sequences accurately predicted most subjects' HLA-A and HLA-B alleles. CMV antigen specificity was confirmed in vitro for a few CMV-associated chains. Later analysis identified a missense DCLRE1C variant that was linked to TCR beta V- and J-gene trimming.

Trimming removed 5 bases at V and 0 bases at J, with 10 bases between. The CDR3 runs 14 residues. The germline V gene encodes CDR1 SNHLY and CDR2 FYNNEI. The PCR had 60 Vbeta and 13 Jbeta primers. TCRdb's table, derived via immunoSEQ multiplex PCR, lists solely in-frame clones and lacks some. This table has about 180,000 clones, 85% appearing once. With respect to this clone: Its antigen is undetermined.

The sequence was collected from a boy under 10 years old in good health and CMV-seronegative. The chain employs TRBV2 and TRBJ1-1; D is possibly TRBD1 (5 bases). What was sequenced was PBMCs. The CDR3 DNA reads as TGTGCCAGCAGTCGGGGGGTCATGAACACTGAAGCTTTCTTT. Amino acid sequence: CASSRGVMNTEAFF.